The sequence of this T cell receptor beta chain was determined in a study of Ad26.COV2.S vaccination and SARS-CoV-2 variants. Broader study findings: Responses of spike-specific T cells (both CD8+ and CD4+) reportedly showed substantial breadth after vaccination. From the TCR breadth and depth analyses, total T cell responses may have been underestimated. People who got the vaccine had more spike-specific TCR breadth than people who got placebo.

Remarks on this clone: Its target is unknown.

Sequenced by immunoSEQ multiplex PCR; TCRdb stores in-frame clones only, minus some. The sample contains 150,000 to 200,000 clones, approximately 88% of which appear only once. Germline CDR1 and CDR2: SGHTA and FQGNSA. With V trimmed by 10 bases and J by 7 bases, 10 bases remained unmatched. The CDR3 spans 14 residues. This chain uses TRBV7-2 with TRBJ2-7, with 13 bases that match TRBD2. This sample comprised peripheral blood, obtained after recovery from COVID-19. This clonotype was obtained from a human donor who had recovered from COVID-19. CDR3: CATGTSGIEREQYF. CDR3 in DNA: TGTGCCACTGGGACTAGCGGGATTGAGAGGGAGCAGTACTTC.